The 22 T cell receptor beta chains reported below all come from one sample, sequenced in a study of shared clonotypes between healthy human individuals. CD8 cells classed as naive were CD45RO-negative and positively selected for CCR7, excluding terminally differentiated effector memory CD45RA+ cells. The method was immunoSEQ multiplex PCR; TCRdb's version includes in-frame clones alone and lacks a portion of them. The sample has approximately 2,200,000 clones, under 95% seen once. The sample taken for sequencing was naive CD8+ T cells from PBMCs. The source of these receptors is a man younger than 35 in good health. Some clones in this sample may be carry-over from other donors' samples.

As concerns this clone: Other DNA variants within this sample encode the same CDR3. The chain recombines TRBV27 with TRBJ2-7; TRBD2 is a possible D gene (6 bases). The V and J ends lost 0 bases and 2 bases respectively, with 8 bases between them. The CDR3 spans 14 residues. Germline V gene sequence: CDR1 MNHEY, CDR2 SMNVEV (reference sequence). The CDR3 DNA follows: TGTGCCAGCAGTTTATCCGCGGGAACCTACGAGCAGTACTTC. It translates to CASSLSAGTYEQYF.

The J gene is TRBJ2-2, the V gene TRBV5-1; 10 nucleotides line up with TRBD1. Germline CDR1 and CDR2: SGHRS and YFSETQ. The CDR3 loop spans 18 amino acids. The V and J ends lost 2 bases and 3 bases, in that order; junction bases with no gene match: 10. CDR3 sequence (DNA): TGCGCCAGCAGCTTAGTAGGTCCCGGGACAGGGGACACCGGGGAGCTGTTTTTT. Translating it yields CASSLVGPGTGDTGELFF. Using reference TRBV5-1 and TRBJ2-2 for the parts outside the CDR3, the full variable domain is KAGVTQTPRYLIKTRGQQVTLSCSPISGHRSVSWYQQTPGQGLQFLFEYFSETQRNKGNFPGRFSGRQFSNSRSEMNVSTLELGDSALYLCASSLVGPGTGDTGELFFGEGSRLTVL.

This chain connects TRBV28 to TRBJ2-7, with no clear D. V lost 6 bases to trimming and J lost 4 bases, with 19 bases between them. Germline CDR1 reads MDHEN; CDR2 reads SYDVKM. The CDR3 is 15 amino acids. This CDR3 reads CASSPGRQSWYEQYF. The CDR3, as DNA: TGTGCCAGCAGCCCCGGCAGACAATCTTGGTACGAGCAGTACTTC.

This rearrangement joins TRBV15 to TRBJ2-4; D possibly matches TRBD1 or TRBD2 (5 bases each). V lost 5 bases to trimming and J lost 10 bases, with 9 bases between them. The CDR3 loop spans 11 amino acids. The germline V gene encodes CDR1 LNHNV and CDR2 YYDKDF (reference sequence). CDR3 region: CATSDSGIQYF. The CDR3 region has the DNA TGTGCCACCAGCGACAGCGGAATTCAGTACTTC.

The chain carries TRBV7-3 and TRBJ2-1; D is ambiguous. The CDR3 spans 17 residues. Trimming took 1 base from V and 6 from J, leaving 19 bases between them. CDR1 and CDR2 from the germline V gene are SGHTA and FQGTGA. DNA for the CDR3: TGTGCCAGCAGCTTAATGGTAGTTTCCCCCAAAAGCAATGAGCAGTTCTTC. Amino acids: CASSLMVVSPKSNEQFF.

The chain links TRBV27 to TRBJ1-3; perhaps TRBD1 as D (5 bases). The CDR3 is 15 amino acids. Germline V gene lookup returns CDR1 MNHEY and CDR2 SMNVEV (reference sequence). Trimming took off 0 bases at V and 0 bases at J, with 6 bases between the two ends. This CDR3 is CASSLSGHSGNTIYF. The CDR3 coding sequence is TGTGCCAGCAGTTTATCCGGACACTCTGGAAACACCATATATTTT.

The chain links TRBV27 to TRBJ1-4; D is possibly TRBD1 (6 bases). The CDR3 loop spans 15 amino acids. The germline V gene has CDR1 MNHEY and CDR2 SMNVEV (reference sequence). Trimming took 1 base from V and 4 from J, leaving 10 bases between them. CDR3 in amino acids: CASSLLGASNEKLFF. The CDR3 DNA sequence: TGTGCCAGCAGTTTATTGGGGGCGAGTAATGAAAAACTGTTTTTT.

This chain connects TRBV29-1 to TRBJ2-1, with 10 bases matching TRBD2. J was trimmed by 7 bases and V by 7 bases; bases with no gene match: 10. This CDR3 is 14 amino acids long. The V gene's germline CDR1 is SQVTM and CDR2 ANQGSEA. The CDR3 sequence is CSAPRSGRRNEQFF. DNA of the CDR3: TGCAGCGCGCCCCGTAGCGGGAGGCGAAATGAGCAGTTCTTC.

Details on this clone: The sample contains more than one DNA sequence encoding this CDR3. The V call is TRBV19, the J call TRBJ2-2; 7 bases are a match to TRBD1. V gave up 9 bases and J gave up 1 base; unmatched junction bases: 2. This CDR3 spans 13 amino acids. Germline V gives CDR1 LNHDA, CDR2 SQIVND (reference sequence). DNA of the CDR3: TGTGCCAGCCGGACAGGGAACACCGGGGAGCTGTTTTTT. Its translation: CASRTGNTGELFF.

V and J are TRBV6-1 and TRBJ1-1; 8 bases fit TRBD1. Germline lookup yields CDR1 MNHNS and CDR2 SASEGT. With 3 bases clipped from V and 3 bases from J, the junction kept 3 bases outside the gene matches. This CDR3 is built from 14 residues. The DNA for the CDR3 is TGTGCCAGCAGTGACAGACAGGGGTACACTGAAGCTTTCTTT. Protein: CASSDRQGYTEAFF.

The chain recombines TRBV28 with TRBJ2-1; maybe TRBD2 (6 bases). Deletions cut 4 bases from V and 2 bases from J, with 15 bases between. The CDR3 runs 16 residues. Per germline, CDR1 MDHEN and CDR2 SYDVKM. The CDR3 DNA reads as TGTGCCAGCAGTTCGGTGGGGGACTTGACCTACAATGAGCAGTTCTTC. Translation: CASSSVGDLTYNEQFF.

J is TRBJ1-5 and V is TRBV19, with D perhaps matching TRBD1 (6 bases). From germline, CDR1 is LNHDA and CDR2 SQIVND (reference sequence). This CDR3 is built from 15 residues. Between the trimmed V and J ends, which lost 5 bases and 7 bases, there was a span of 18 bases. CDR3 residues: CASSPAGGRRQPQHF. The CDR3 DNA reads TGTGCCAGTAGTCCCGCTGGGGGGCGCCGACAGCCCCAGCATTTT.

The chain couples TRBV6-1 to TRBJ2-7, with D tentatively TRBD2 (6 bases). Per germline, CDR1 MNHNS and CDR2 SASEGT. The CDR3 runs 16 residues. The V and J ends lost 2 bases and 2 bases respectively, with 16 bases between them. The CDR3 coding sequence is TGTGCCAGCAGTGAACCAGTCCTAGCGCGGGCCTACGAGCAGTACTTC. Protein product: CASSEPVLARAYEQYF.

This chain connects TRBV15 to TRBJ2-3; D remains unclear. The CDR3 sequence is 14 residues long. V was trimmed by 1 base and J by 2 bases, leaving 7 bases between them. Per germline, CDR1 LNHNV and CDR2 YYDKDF (reference sequence). The CDR3 region is CATSRGSDTDTQYF. In nucleotides, the CDR3 is TGTGCCACCAGCAGAGGATCCGACACAGATACGCAGTATTTT. The entire variable domain, with the rest obtained from reference TRBV15 and TRBJ2-3, is as follows: DAMVIQNPRYQVTQFGKPVTLSCSQTLNHNVMYWYQQKSSQAPKLLFHYYDKDFNNEADTPDNFQSRRPNTSFCFLDIRSPGLGDTAMYLCATSRGSDTDTQYFGPGTRLTVL.

V and J are TRBV5-4 and TRBJ1-1, with TRBD1 as a possible D gene (5 bases). The length of the CDR3 is 14 residues. The V end was cut by 4 bases, the J end by 3 bases, with 13 bases between. The germline V gene has CDR1 SGHNT and CDR2 YYREEE (reference sequence). The CDR3 loop is CASSLRDGYTEAFF. CDR3 DNA sequence: TGTGCCAGCAGCCTCCGGGACGGATACACTGAAGCTTTCTTT.

The genes are TRBV7-9 and TRBJ1-2; 9 nucleotides line up with TRBD1. The junction had 7 bases not matched to a gene; V was cut back by 0 bases and J by 8 bases. CDR3 size: 15 residues. Germline V gives CDR1 SEHNR, CDR2 FQNEAQ (reference sequence). This CDR3 reads CASSLAVWTGDGYTF. The CDR3 DNA reads as TGTGCCAGCAGCTTAGCGGTATGGACAGGGGACGGCTACACCTTC. Full variable domain (outside the CDR3, taken from reference TRBV7-9 and TRBJ1-2): DTGVSQNPRHKITKRGQNVTFRCDPISEHNRLYWYRQTLGQGPEFLTYFQNEAQLEKSRLLSDRFSAERPKGSFSTLEIQRTEQGDSAMYLCASSLAVWTGDGYTFGSGTRLTVV.

The chain has TRBV13 and TRBJ2-2; 12 nucleotides agree with TRBD2. The CDR3 covers 17 residues. Germline V gene data show CDR1 as PRHDT and CDR2 as FYEKMQ (reference sequence). The V and J ends lost 5 bases and 7 bases, in that order; junction bases with no gene match: 11. CDR3 coding DNA: TGTGCCAGCAGCCCAGGCGCCGGGACTAGCGGGTTCGGGGAGCTGTTTTTT. Its translation: CASSPGAGTSGFGELFF.

This chain uses TRBV11-1 with TRBJ2-2, with TRBD1 matching 7 bases. After removal of 5 bases from V and 1 base from J, the junction contained 7 bases not matched to a gene. This CDR3 region has 16 residues. The germline V gene encodes CDR1 SGHAT and CDR2 FQDESV (reference sequence). The CDR3 nucleotides are TGTGCCAGCAGCAAACATCGACAGGGGAACACCGGGGAGCTGTTTTTT. Translating gives CASSKHRQGNTGELFF.

This clone was seen a single time. The V and J genes are TRBV28 and TRBJ2-1; D not certain. V lost 6 bases and J 0 bases, leaving 12 bases between the germline ends. CDR3 length: 15 residues. The germline V gene has CDR1 MDHEN and CDR2 SYDVKM. CDR3 amino acids: CASSRLGPSYNEQFF. The CDR3 bases are TGTGCCAGCAGCCGTCTAGGACCCTCCTACAATGAGCAGTTCTTC.

The genes are TRBV27 and TRBJ2-1; weak D call: TRBD2 (6 bases). Germline CDR1 and CDR2: MNHEY and SMNVEV (reference sequence). This CDR3 comprises 16 residues. V was shortened by 4 bases and J by 10 bases, with 23 bases between the two germline ends. The CDR3 DNA reads TGTGCCAGCAGTTCCTCGGGGGTTCGTGTTGCTAAGGAGCAGTTCTTC. Translated, it gives CASSSSGVRVAKEQFF.

The chain has TRBV18 and TRBJ2-1; 12 nucleotides line up with TRBD2. V lost 3 bases and J lost 7; bases outside the gene matches: 10. This CDR3 comprises 17 residues. From germline, CDR1 is KGHSH and CDR2 LQKENI. CDR3 in DNA: TGTGCCAGCTCACCTCTAGCGGGAGGGCCTAAGGGTAATGAGCAGTTCTTC. Protein product: CASSPLAGGPKGNEQFF.

This chain joins TRBV4-1 and TRBJ1-2, with D maybe TRBD1 (5 bases). The V gene lost 1 base and the J gene lost 4 bases, with 19 bases spanning the gap. This CDR3 region has 17 residues. The germline gives CDR1 MGHRA, CDR2 YSYEKL. DNA for the CDR3: TGCGCCAGCAGCCAAGTTGAGAAAGAGGGAAGGGGCTATGGCTACACCTTC. Translated, it gives CASSQVEKEGRGYGYTF.